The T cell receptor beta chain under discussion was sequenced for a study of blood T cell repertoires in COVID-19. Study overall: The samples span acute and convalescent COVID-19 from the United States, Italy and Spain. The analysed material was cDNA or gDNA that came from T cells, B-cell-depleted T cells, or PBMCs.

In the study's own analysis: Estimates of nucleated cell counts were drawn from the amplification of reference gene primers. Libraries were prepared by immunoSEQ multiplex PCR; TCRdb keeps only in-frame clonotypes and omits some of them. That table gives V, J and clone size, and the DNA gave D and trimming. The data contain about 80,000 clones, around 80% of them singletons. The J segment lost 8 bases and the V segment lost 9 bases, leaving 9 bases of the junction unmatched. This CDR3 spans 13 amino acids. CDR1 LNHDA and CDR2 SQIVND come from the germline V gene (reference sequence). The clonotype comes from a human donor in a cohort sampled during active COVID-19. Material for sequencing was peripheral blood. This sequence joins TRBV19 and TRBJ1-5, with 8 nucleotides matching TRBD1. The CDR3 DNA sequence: TGTGCCAGCGACAGGGGAGGATTTAAGCCCCAGCATTTT. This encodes CASDRGGFKPQHF.